Listed here are 15 T cell receptor beta chains from one sample, sequenced in a study of CD8 T cells in Susac syndrome. The RNA input was 0.5 to 1 ug, and it was reverse transcribed with random hexamers. TCRdb ran MiXCR on the immunoSEQ multiplex PCR reads and lists one entry per CDR3 protein. The sample yields hundreds of thousands of distinct CDR3 sequences, around 95% seen once. Source material: CD4+ T cells from PBMCs. These receptors were obtained from a human donor with multiple sclerosis.

The genes are TRBV10-2 and TRBJ2-7; 7 bases are shared with TRBD1. J was trimmed by 7 bases and V by 9 bases; bases with no gene match: 12. Germline V gene sequence: CDR1 WSHSY, CDR2 SAAADI. CDR3 length equals 13 residues. CDR3 amino acids: CASRTGLTGEQYF. DNA of the CDR3: TGCGCCAGTCGGACAGGCCTGACCGGTGAGCAGTACTTC.

This clonotype was seen just once. The CDR3 DNA sequence: TGTGCCAGCACCCCCGTCCGGGTAGCCCCCTCCTACAATGAGCAGTTCTTC. Translating it yields CASTPVRVAPSYNEQFF. The chain has TRBV28 and TRBJ2-1; no definite D call. Germline V gene lookup returns CDR1 MDHEN and CDR2 SYDVKM. Trimming removed 7 bases from V and 0 bases from J, with 19 bases in between. There are 17 residues in the CDR3.

This chain joins TRBV30 and TRBJ1-5; D call uncertain. This CDR3 has 13 amino acids. The V end lost 4 bases, the J end lost 3 bases, and 10 bases lay between the germline ends. The V gene's germline CDR1 is GTSNPN and CDR2 SVGIG (reference sequence). CDR3 loop: CAWNLGSNQPQHF. The DNA of the CDR3 is TGTGCCTGGAACCTAGGGTCCAATCAGCCCCAGCATTTT.

The chain uses TRBV3-1 and TRBJ1-5; D is ambiguous. The germline V and J ends were trimmed by 8 bases and 2 bases, with 13 bases remaining between them. The CDR3 has 14 residues. Germline CDR1 LGHDT, CDR2 YNNKEL (reference sequence). CDR3 sequence reads: CASARGPGNQPQHF. The CDR3 DNA sequence: TGTGCCAGCGCTAGAGGGCCAGGCAATCAGCCCCAGCATTTT. The entire variable domain, with the rest obtained from reference TRBV3-1 and TRBJ1-5, is as follows: DTAVSQTPKYLVTQMGNDKSIKCEQNLGHDTMYWYKQDSKKFLKIMFSYNNKELIINETVPNRFSPKSPDKAHLNLHINSLELGDSAVYFCASARGPGNQPQHFGDGTRLSIL.

The chain couples TRBV28 to TRBJ1-2, with D possibly being TRBD1 (5 bases). This CDR3 is built from 13 residues. CDR1 is MDHEN, CDR2 SYDVKM, per germline. The V and J ends lost 4 bases and 7 bases respectively, with 13 bases between them. The CDR3 here is CASSSGTFRGYTF. The CDR3 coding sequence is TGTGCCAGCAGTTCCGGGACCTTCCGTGGCTACACCTTC.

This clonotype was detected once. The chain joins TRBV3-1 to TRBJ2-7; no clear D gene. The CDR3 is 12 residues long. Germline-derived CDR1 and CDR2 are LGHDT and YNNKEL (reference sequence). V was trimmed by 3 bases and J by 7 bases, leaving 10 bases between them. The CDR3 sequence: CASSQGNLEQYV. The CDR3 nucleotides are TGTGCCAGCAGCCAGGGTAATTTGGAGCAGTACGTC.

The genes are TRBV6-1 and TRBJ2-6; 12 nucleotides agree with TRBD2. Germline V gene sequence: CDR1 MNHNS, CDR2 SASEGT. This CDR3 region has 17 residues. J was trimmed by 3 bases and V by 8 bases; bases with no gene match: 8. As DNA, the CDR3 is TGTGCCAGCGGGAGGACTAGCGGGATCTTTGGGGCCAACGTCCTGACTTTC. It specifies CASGRTSGIFGANVLTF.

This chain joins TRBV4-1 and TRBJ2-5; TRBD2 agrees at 11 bases. The V and J ends lost 4 bases and 1 base, in that order; junction bases with no gene match: 8. CDR1 is MGHRA and CDR2 is YSYEKL in the germline V gene. This CDR3 has 17 residues. CDR3 sequence (DNA): TGCGCCAGCAGCCCTCTAACTAGCGGGGGTTCCCAAGAGACCCAGTACTTC. Protein sequence: CASSPLTSGGSQETQYF.

This clonotype was counted once. The chain carries TRBV19 and TRBJ1-1; 11 nucleotides agree with TRBD1. CDR3 length: 15 residues. With V trimmed by 5 bases and J by 5 bases, 7 bases remained unmatched. Germline V CDR1 and CDR2: LNHDA, SQIVND (reference sequence). The CDR3 DNA reads as TGTGCCAGTAGTTCACCGGGACAGGGGGGGACTGAAGCTTTCTTT. It codes for CASSSPGQGGTEAFF.

V is TRBV7-2 and J is TRBJ1-1; D is uncertain. CDR3 length: 14 residues. Per the germline V gene, CDR1 is SGHTA and CDR2 is FQGNSA. Deletions cut 3 bases from V and 0 bases from J, with 8 bases between. Written as DNA, the CDR3 is TGTGCCAGCAGCTTTGAGACACTGAACACTGAAGCTTTCTTT. Its protein is CASSFETLNTEAFF.

The V and J genes are TRBV20-1 and TRBJ2-5; D unclear. Trimming cost V 5 bases and J 4 bases, with 11 bases left between them. This CDR3 spans 12 amino acids. Germline lookup yields CDR1 DFQATT and CDR2 SNEGSKA (reference sequence). The CDR3 region has the DNA TGCAGTGCTGCCGACGAACTAGAGACCCAGTACTTC. It is translated as CSAADELETQYF.

The chain has TRBV9 and TRBJ1-2; 8 bases are shared with TRBD1. V gave up 2 bases and J gave up 2 bases; unmatched junction bases: 5. The CDR3 totals 15 residues. Germline CDR1 SGDLS, CDR2 YYNGEE. CDR3 amino acids: CASSVGQGVNYGYTF. CDR3 DNA sequence: TGTGCCAGCAGCGTCGGACAGGGTGTCAACTATGGCTACACCTTC.

The chain joins TRBV29-1 to TRBJ1-5; no firm D call. The V gene lost 4 bases and the J gene lost 5 bases, with 9 bases spanning the gap. The germline gives CDR1 SQVTM, CDR2 ANQGSEA. The length of the CDR3 is 12 residues. DNA of the CDR3: TGCAGCGTTGGCCACGGCGATCAGCCCCAGCATTTT. Amino acid sequence: CSVGHGDQPQHF.

In nucleotides, the CDR3 is TGTGCCAGTAGTATGGGACAGAACAATCAGCCCCAGCATTTT. This codes for CASSMGQNNQPQHF. The rearrangement links TRBV19 to TRBJ1-5, with 7 bases that match TRBD1. Trimming cost V 3 bases and J 3 bases; bases outside gene matches: 2. In germline, CDR1 is LNHDA, CDR2 SQIVND (reference sequence). The CDR3 extends over 14 amino acids.

This chain joins TRBV30 and TRBJ2-3, with D uncertain. This CDR3 has 12 residues. Trimming took 1 base from V and 3 from J, leaving 5 bases between them. Germline V gene sequence: CDR1 GTSNPN, CDR2 SVGIG (reference sequence). This CDR3 is CAWSGGTDTQYF. CDR3 DNA: TGTGCCTGGAGTGGGGGAACAGATACGCAGTATTTT.